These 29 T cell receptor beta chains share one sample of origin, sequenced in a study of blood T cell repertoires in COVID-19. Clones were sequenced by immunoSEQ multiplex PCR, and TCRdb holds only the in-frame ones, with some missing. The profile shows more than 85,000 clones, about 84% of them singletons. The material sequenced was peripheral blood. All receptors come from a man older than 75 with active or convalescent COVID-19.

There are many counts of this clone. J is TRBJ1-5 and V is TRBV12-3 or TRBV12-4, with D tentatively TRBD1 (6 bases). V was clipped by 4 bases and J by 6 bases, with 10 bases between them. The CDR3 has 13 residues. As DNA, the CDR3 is TGTGCCAGCAGTTCAGGGGCGGGTCAGCCCCAGCATTTT. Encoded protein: CASSSGAGQPQHF.

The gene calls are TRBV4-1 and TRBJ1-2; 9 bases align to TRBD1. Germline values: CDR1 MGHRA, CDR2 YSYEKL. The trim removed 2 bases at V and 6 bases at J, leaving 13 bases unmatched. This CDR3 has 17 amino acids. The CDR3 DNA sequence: TGCGCCAGCAGCCAACAGGGACAGGGAGTTTTTCGGGATGGCTACACCTTC. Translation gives CASSQQGQGVFRDGYTF.

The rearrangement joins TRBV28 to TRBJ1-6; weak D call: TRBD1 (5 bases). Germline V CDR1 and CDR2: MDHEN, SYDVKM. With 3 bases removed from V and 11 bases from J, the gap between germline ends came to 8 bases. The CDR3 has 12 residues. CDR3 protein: CASSFGGAPLHF. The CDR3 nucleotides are TGTGCCAGCAGTTTCGGGGGGGCACCCCTCCACTTT.

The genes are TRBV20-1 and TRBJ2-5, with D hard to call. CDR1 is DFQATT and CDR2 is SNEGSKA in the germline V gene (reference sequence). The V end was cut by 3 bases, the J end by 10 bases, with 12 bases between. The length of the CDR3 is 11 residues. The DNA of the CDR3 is TGCAGTGCTAGTGTCTCAGGCGTCCAGTACTTC. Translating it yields CSASVSGVQYF.

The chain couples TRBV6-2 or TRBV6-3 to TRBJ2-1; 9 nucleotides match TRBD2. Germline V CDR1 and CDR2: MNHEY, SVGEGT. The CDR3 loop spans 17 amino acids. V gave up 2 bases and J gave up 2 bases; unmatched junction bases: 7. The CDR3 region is CASSYDMGLATYNEQFF. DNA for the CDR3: TGTGCCAGCAGTTACGATATGGGACTAGCAACCTACAATGAGCAGTTCTTC.

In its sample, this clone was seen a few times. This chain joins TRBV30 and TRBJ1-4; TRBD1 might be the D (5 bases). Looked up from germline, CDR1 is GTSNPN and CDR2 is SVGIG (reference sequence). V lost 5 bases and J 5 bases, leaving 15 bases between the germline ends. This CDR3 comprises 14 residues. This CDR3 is CAWSAGAANEKLFF. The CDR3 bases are TGTGCCTGGTCCGCTGGGGCGGCGAATGAAAAACTGTTTTTT.

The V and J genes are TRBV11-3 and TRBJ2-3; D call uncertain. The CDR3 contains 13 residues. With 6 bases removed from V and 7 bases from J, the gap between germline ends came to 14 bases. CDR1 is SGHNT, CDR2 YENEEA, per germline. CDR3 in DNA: TGTGCCAGCAGTTTGGCTGCCTCTCATACGCAGTATTTT. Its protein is CASSLAASHTQYF. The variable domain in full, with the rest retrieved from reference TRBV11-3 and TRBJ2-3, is EAGVVQSPRYKIIEKKQPVAFWCNPISGHNTLYWYLQNLGQGPELLIRYENEEAVDDSQLPKDRFSAERLKGVDSTLKIQPAELGDSAVYLCASSLAASHTQYFGPGTRLTVL.

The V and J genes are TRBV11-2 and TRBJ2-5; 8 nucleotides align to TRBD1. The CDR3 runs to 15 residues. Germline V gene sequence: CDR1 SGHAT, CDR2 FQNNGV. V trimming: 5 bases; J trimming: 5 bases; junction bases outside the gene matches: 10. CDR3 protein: CASSLDREAWETQYF. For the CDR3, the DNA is TGTGCCAGCAGCCTGGACAGGGAGGCTTGGGAGACCCAGTACTTC.

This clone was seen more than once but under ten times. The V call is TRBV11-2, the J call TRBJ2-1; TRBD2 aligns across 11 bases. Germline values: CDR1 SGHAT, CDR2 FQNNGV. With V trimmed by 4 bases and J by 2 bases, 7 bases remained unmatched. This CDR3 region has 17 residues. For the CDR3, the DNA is TGTGCCAGCAGCTCCCGAATTAGCGGGGGGGCCTACAATGAGCAGTTCTTC. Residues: CASSSRISGGAYNEQFF. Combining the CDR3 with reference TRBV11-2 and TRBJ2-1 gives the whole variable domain EAGVAQSPRYKIIEKRQSVAFWCNPISGHATLYWYQQILGQGPKLLIQFQNNGVVDDSQLPKDRFSAERLKGVDSTLKIQPAKLEDSAVYLCASSSRISGGAYNEQFFGPGTRLTVL.

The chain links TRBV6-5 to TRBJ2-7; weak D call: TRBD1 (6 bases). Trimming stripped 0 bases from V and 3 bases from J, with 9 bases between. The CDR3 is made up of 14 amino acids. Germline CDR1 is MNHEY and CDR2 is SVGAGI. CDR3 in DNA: TGTGCCAGCAGTTACTCTGTCAGGGGCTACGAGCAGTACTTC. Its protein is CASSYSVRGYEQYF.

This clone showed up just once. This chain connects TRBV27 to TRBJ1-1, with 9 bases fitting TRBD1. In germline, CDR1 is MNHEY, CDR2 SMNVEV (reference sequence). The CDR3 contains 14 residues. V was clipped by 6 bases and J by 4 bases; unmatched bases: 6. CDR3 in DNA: TGTGCCAGCAGGAGGGACAGGGAAGGCACTGAAGCTTTCTTT. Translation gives CASRRDREGTEAFF.

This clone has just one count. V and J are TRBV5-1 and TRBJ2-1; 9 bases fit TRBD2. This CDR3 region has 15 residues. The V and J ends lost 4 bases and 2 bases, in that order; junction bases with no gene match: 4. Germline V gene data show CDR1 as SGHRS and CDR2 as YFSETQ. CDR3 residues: CASSPGGGAYNEQFF. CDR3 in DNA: TGCGCCAGCAGCCCGGGCGGGGGGGCCTACAATGAGCAGTTCTTC.

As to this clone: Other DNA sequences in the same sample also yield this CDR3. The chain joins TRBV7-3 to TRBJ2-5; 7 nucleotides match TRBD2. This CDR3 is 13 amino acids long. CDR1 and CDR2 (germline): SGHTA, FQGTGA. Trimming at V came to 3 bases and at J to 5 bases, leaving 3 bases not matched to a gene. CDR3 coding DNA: TGTGCCAGCAGCTTTACGGGGGGTGAGACCCAGTACTTC. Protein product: CASSFTGGETQYF.

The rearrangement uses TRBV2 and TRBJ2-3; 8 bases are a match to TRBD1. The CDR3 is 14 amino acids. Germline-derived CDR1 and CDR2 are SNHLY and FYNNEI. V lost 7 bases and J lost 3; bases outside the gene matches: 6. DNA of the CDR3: TGTGCCAGCACCCCAGGACAGGGAACAGATACGCAGTATTTT. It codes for CASTPGQGTDTQYF.

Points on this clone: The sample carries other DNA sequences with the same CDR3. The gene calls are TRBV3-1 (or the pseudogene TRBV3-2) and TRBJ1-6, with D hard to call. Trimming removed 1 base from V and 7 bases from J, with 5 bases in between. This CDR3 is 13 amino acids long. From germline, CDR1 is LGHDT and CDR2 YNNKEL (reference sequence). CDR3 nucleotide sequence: TGTGCCAGCAGCCAAGTACAAAATTCACCCCTCCACTTT. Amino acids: CASSQVQNSPLHF.

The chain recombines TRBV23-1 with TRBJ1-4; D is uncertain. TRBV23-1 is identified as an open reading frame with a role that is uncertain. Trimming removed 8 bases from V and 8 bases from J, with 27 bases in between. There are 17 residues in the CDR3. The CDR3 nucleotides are TGCGCCAGCTACGGCGACGGATCTTACGGGATGAACGAAAAACTGTTTTTT. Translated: CASYGDGSYGMNEKLFF.

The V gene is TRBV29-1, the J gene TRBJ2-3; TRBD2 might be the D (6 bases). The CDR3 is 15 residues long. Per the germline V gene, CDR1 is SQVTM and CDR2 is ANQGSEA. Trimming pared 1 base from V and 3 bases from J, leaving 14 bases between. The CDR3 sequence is CSVEVGGFGTDTQYF. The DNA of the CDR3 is TGCAGCGTTGAAGTGGGAGGTTTTGGGACAGATACGCAGTATTTT.

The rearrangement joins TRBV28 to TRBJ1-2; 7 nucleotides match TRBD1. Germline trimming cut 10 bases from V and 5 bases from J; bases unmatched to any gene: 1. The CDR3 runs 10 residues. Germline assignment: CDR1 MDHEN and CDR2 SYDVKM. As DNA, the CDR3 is TGTGCCATACAGGGGTATGGCTACACCTTC. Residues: CAIQGYGYTF.

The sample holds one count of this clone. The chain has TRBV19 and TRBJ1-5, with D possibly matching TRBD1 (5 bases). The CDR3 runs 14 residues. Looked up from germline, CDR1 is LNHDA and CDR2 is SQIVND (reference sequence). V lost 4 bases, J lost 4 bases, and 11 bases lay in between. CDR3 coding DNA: TGTGCCAGTAGTACAGCGGGGGGAAATCAGCCCCAGCATTTT. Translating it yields CASSTAGGNQPQHF.

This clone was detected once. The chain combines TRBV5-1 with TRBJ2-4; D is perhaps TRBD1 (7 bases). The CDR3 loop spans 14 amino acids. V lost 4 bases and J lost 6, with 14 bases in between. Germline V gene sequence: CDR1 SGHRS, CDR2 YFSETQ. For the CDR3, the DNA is TGCGCCAGCAGCCAGGGGGACTCCATAAACATTCAGTACTTC. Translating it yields CASSQGDSINIQYF.

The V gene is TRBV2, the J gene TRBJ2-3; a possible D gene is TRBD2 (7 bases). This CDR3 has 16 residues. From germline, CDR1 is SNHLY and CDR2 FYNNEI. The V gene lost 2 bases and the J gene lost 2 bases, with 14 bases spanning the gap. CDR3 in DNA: TGTGCCAGCAGTGAATGGGGGGGCCCCTCCACAGATACGCAGTATTTT. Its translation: CASSEWGGPSTDTQYF.

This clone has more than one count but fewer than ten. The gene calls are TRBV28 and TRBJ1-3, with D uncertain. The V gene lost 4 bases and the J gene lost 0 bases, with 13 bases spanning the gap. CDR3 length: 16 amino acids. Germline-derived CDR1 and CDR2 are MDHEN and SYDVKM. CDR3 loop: CASSSPRGSSGNTIYF. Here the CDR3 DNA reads TGTGCCAGCAGTTCCCCCCGAGGGAGCTCTGGAAACACCATATATTTT.

The CDR3 region has the DNA TGCGCCAGCAGCTCCGGGACAAACTACGAGCAGTACTTC. It codes for CASSSGTNYEQYF. The chain couples TRBV5-1 to TRBJ2-7; D possibly corresponds to TRBD1 (6 bases). CDR1 is SGHRS and CDR2 is YFSETQ in the germline V gene. This CDR3 has 13 amino acids. Between the trimmed V and J ends, which lost 3 bases and 3 bases, there was a span of 10 bases.

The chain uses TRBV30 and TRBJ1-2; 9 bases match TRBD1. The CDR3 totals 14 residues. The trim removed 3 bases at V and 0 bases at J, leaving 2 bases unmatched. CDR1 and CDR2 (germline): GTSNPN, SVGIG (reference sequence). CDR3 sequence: CAWRRQGANYGYTF. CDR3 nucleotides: TGTGCCTGGAGGAGACAGGGGGCTAACTATGGCTACACCTTC.

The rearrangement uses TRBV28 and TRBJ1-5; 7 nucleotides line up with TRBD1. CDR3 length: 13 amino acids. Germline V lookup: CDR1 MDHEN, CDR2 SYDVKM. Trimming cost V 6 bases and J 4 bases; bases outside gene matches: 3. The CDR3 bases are TGTGCCAGCAGAGGGGGCCTTAATCAGCCCCAGCATTTT. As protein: CASRGGLNQPQHF.

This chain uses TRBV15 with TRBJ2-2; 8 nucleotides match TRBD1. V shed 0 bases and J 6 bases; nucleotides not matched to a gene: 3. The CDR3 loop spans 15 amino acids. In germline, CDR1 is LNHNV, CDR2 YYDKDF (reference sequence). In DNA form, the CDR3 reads TGTGCCACCAGCAGAGAGGACAGGGAGGCCGGGGAGCTGTTTTTT. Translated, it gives CATSREDREAGELFF.

In nucleotides, the CDR3 is TGTGCCAGCAGCTCCGGGACACGGCTTCGGACTTTC. Amino acid sequence: CASSSGTRLRTF. This sequence joins TRBV7-2 and TRBJ2-6; maybe TRBD1 (6 bases). V lost 4 bases and J lost 18, with 16 bases in between. The germline V gene encodes CDR1 SGHTA and CDR2 FQGNSA. The CDR3 sequence is 12 residues long.

The CDR3 DNA sequence: TGTGCCAGCAGCTTCGGCGGATTAACAGATACGCAGTATTTT. Its protein is CASSFGGLTDTQYF. The chain recombines TRBV7-2 with TRBJ2-3; D ambiguous. The CDR3 has 14 amino acids. V was shortened by 3 bases and J by 3 bases, with 10 bases between the two germline ends. Germline loops: CDR1 SGHTA, CDR2 FQGNSA.

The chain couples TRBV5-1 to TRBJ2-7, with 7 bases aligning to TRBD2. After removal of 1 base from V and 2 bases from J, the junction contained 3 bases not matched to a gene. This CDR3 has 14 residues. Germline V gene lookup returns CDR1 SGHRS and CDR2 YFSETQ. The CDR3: CASSLIGGAYEQYF. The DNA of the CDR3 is TGCGCCAGCAGCTTGATTGGGGGGGCCTACGAGCAGTACTTC.